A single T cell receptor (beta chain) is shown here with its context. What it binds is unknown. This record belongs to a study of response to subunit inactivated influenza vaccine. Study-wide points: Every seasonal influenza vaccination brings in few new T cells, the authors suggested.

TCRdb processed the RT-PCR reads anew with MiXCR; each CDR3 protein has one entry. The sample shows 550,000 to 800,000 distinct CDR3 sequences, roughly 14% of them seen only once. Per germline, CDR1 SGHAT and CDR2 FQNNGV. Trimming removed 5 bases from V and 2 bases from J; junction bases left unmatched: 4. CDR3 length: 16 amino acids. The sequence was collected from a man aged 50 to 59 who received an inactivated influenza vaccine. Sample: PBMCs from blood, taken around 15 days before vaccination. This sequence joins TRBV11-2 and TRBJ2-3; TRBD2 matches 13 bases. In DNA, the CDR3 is TGTGCCAGCAGCCAGACTAGCGGGGGGCTCACAGATACGCAGTATTTT. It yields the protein CASSQTSGGLTDTQYF.